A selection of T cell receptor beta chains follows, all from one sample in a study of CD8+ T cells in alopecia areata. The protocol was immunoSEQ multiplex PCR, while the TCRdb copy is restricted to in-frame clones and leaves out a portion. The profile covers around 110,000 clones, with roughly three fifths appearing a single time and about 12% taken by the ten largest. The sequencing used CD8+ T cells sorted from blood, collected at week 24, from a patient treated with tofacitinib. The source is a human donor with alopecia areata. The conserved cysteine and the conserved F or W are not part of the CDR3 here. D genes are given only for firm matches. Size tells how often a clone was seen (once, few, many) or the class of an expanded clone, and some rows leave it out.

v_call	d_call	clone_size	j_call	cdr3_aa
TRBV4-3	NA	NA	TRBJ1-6	ASSLSNSPLH
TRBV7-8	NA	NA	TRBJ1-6	ASSLDLVVLNSPLH
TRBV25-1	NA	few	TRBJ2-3	ASSETADSTDTQY
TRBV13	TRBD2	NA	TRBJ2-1	ASSLGLAGEYNEQF
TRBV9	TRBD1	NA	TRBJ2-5	ASSAGTDEETQY
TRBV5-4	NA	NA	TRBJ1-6	ASSRDRDSPLH
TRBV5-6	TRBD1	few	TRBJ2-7	ASSPRQGVKPYEQY
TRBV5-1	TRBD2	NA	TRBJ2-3	ASSLTSAADTQY
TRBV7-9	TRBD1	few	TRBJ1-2	ASSPGQGIYGYT
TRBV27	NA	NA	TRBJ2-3	ASSSLLGRDTQY
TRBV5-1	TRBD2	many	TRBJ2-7	ASSLTGGSGDEQY
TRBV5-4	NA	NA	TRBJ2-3	ASSQGTVSTDTQY
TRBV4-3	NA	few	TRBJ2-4	ASSHGYREPIQY
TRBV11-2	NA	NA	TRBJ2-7	ASSSIVRDGKLGQY
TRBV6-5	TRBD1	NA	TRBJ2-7	ASSAGTAYEQY
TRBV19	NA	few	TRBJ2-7	ASSAGDSYEQY